These T cell receptor beta chains were read from a single sample in a study of blood T cell repertoires in COVID-19. Produced via immunoSEQ multiplex PCR; TCRdb's table is partial and in-frame only. The sample lists fewer than 300,000 clones, about 85% occurring once. The sequenced material came from peripheral blood. The receptor source for this set is a human donor with COVID-19, enrolled during active disease. The donor label of this sample is uncertain. CDR3s include the opening cysteine and the closing phenylalanine or tryptophan. D genes are given only for firm matches. Size tells how often a clone was seen (once, few, many) or the class of an expanded clone, and some rows leave it out.

-,TRBV4-1,once,TRBJ2-5,CASSHRDSETQYF,TGCGCCAGCAGCCACCGGGATTCCGAGACCCAGTACTTC
-,TRBV14,-,TRBJ2-1,CASSQLAGSYNEQFF,TGTGCCAGCAGCCAACTGGCGGGGTCCTACAATGAGCAGTTCTTC
-,TRBV3-1/TRBV3-2,-,TRBJ2-1,CASSQDRGASYNEQFF,TGTGCCAGCAGCCAAGATCGGGGGGCATCTTACAATGAGCAGTTCTTC
-,TRBV29-1,-,TRBJ1-2,CSVETSGYYGYTF,TGCAGCGTTGAGACGTCAGGGTACTATGGCTACACCTTC
TRBD1,TRBV19,-,TRBJ1-2,CASSPGTGPYGYTF,TGTGCCAGTAGTCCCGGGACAGGGCCCTATGGCTACACCTTC
-,TRBV5-6,-,TRBJ1-1,CASSLRGRDATEAFF,TGTGCCAGCAGCTTGAGGGGGAGGGACGCCACTGAAGCTTTCTTT
-,TRBV7-8,-,TRBJ2-2,CASSLGANTGELFF,TGTGCCAGCAGCTTAGGAGCGAACACCGGGGAGCTGTTTTTT
-,TRBV28,-,TRBJ2-4,CASSFSSGIAKNIQYF,TGTGCCAGCAGTTTTTCCTCGGGGATAGCCAAAAACATTCAGTACTTC
TRBD1,TRBV11-3,-,TRBJ1-1,CASSAGGTEAFF,TGTGCCAGCAGTGCAGGGGGCACTGAAGCTTTCTTT
-,TRBV19,-,TRBJ2-2,CASSTRTGELFF,TGTGCCAGTAGTACCCGGACCGGGGAGCTGTTTTTT
TRBD1,TRBV12-3/TRBV12-4,-,TRBJ2-7,CASSRRQGYEQYF,TGTGCCAGCAGTCGCCGACAGGGCTACGAGCAGTACTTC
-,TRBV5-1,-,TRBJ1-3,CASSLDRPSGNTIYF,TGCGCCAGCAGCTTGGACAGGCCTTCTGGAAACACCATATATTTT
-,TRBV27,-,TRBJ2-3,CASSTLYTQYF,TGTGCCAGCAGTACTTTATATACGCAGTATTTT
TRBD2,TRBV7-3,once,TRBJ2-5,CASSLGLAGRETQYF,TGTGCCAGCAGCTTAGGCCTAGCGGGAAGGGAGACCCAGTACTTC
-,TRBV5-4,-,TRBJ1-2,CASSSEGWEGKGYTF,TGTGCCAGCAGCTCGGAGGGGTGGGAAGGCAAGGGCTACACCTTC
-,TRBV6-5,-,TRBJ1-5,CASSNRAVGPQHF,TGTGCCAGCAGTAACAGGGCCGTGGGGCCCCAGCATTTT
-,TRBV11-2,-,TRBJ2-3,CASSKDGTSTDTQYF,TGTGCCAGCAGCAAGGACGGGACTAGCACAGATACGCAGTATTTT
-,TRBV3-1/TRBV3-2,-,TRBJ2-2,CASSQSTGELFF,TGTGCCAGCAGCCAATCGACCGGGGAGCTGTTTTTT
-,TRBV16,-,TRBJ1-4,CASSQRGSTNEKLFF,TGTGCCAGCAGCCAACGGGGGTCAACTAATGAAAAACTGTTTTTT
-,TRBV10-3,-,TRBJ1-5,CAIHRHPSNQPQHF,TGTGCCATCCATAGACATCCTAGCAATCAGCCCCAGCATTTT
-,TRBV10-3,-,TRBJ2-1,CAISEATGEQFF,TGTGCCATCAGTGAGGCTACCGGGGAGCAGTTCTTC
-,TRBV29-1,-,TRBJ1-5,CSVGERSAQPQHF,TGCAGCGTTGGGGAGAGGAGCGCTCAGCCCCAGCATTTT
-,TRBV9,once,TRBJ2-7,CASSAFVGATYEQYF,TGTGCCAGCAGCGCCTTTGTGGGGGCTACATACGAGCAGTACTTC
-,TRBV29-1,-,TRBJ2-5,CSVDLDPGETQYF,TGCAGCGTTGACCTCGATCCGGGGGAGACCCAGTACTTC
TRBD2,TRBV11-2,-,TRBJ2-7,CASSTQGTSGGLLQYF,TGTGCCAGCAGCACCCAAGGGACTAGCGGGGGACTTTTACAGTACTTC
TRBD1,TRBV7-3,-,TRBJ2-5,CASSFRQGRLETQYF,TGTGCCAGCAGCTTCCGACAGGGTCGTTTGGAGACCCAGTACTTC
-,TRBV6-1,once,TRBJ1-5,CASSEQGNQPQHF,TGTGCCAGCAGTGAACAGGGAAATCAGCCCCAGCATTTT
TRBD1,TRBV18,-,TRBJ2-1,CASSPPQGGSYNEQFF,TGTGCCAGCTCACCGCCACAGGGGGGATCCTACAATGAGCAGTTCTTC
-,TRBV4-3,-,TRBJ2-1,CASSQDLGDGSEQFF,TGCGCCAGCAGCCAAGATCTGGGGGACGGGAGTGAGCAGTTCTTC
TRBD1,TRBV9,-,TRBJ2-7,CASSLTPGQGVEQYF,TGTGCCAGCAGCCTTACCCCGGGACAGGGGGTTGAGCAGTACTTC
-,TRBV30,once,TRBJ1-1,CAWSGGNTEAFF,TGTGCCTGGAGTGGAGGGAACACTGAAGCTTTCTTT
TRBD2,TRBV28,-,TRBJ2-6,CASRTLAGAGGANVLTF,TGTGCCAGCAGGACTCTAGCGGGAGCAGGTGGGGCCAACGTCCTGACTTTC
TRBD2,TRBV14,-,TRBJ2-7,CASSLVLAGVYEQYF,TGTGCCAGCAGCCTGGTACTAGCGGGAGTCTACGAGCAGTACTTC
TRBD1,TRBV25-1,-,TRBJ1-2,CASTQLPADRAYGYTF,TGTGCCAGCACCCAGTTGCCCGCTGACAGGGCCTATGGCTACACCTTC
TRBD1,TRBV6-5,-,TRBJ1-1,CASSPSGQREAFF,TGTGCCAGCAGTCCATCGGGACAGAGAGAAGCTTTCTTT
-,TRBV6-4,few,TRBJ1-1,CASSVERGDAEAFF,TGTGCCAGCAGTGTAGAGCGCGGGGACGCTGAAGCTTTCTTT
TRBD2,TRBV19,-,TRBJ2-7,CASGRLRSGSYEQYF,TGTGCCAGTGGGAGGTTGCGGAGCGGGAGTTACGAGCAGTACTTC
-,TRBV5-4,-,TRBJ1-2,CASSLENSGNYGYTF,TGCGCCAGCAGCTTGGAAAATTCAGGGAACTATGGCTACACCTTC
-,TRBV19,-,TRBJ1-1,CASSSRDRHTEAFF,TGTGCCAGTAGTTCACGAGACAGACACACTGAAGCTTTCTTT
-,TRBV2,-,TRBJ1-6,CASSDKGLSNSPLHF,TGTGCCAGCAGTGATAAGGGACTCTCGAATTCACCCCTCCACTTT
-,TRBV19,-,TRBJ1-1,CASSIGEAGTEAFF,TGTGCCAGTAGTATAGGAGAGGCGGGGACTGAAGCTTTCTTT
TRBD1,TRBV11-3,-,TRBJ1-3,CANRSRGSSGNTIYF,TGTGCCAACAGATCCAGGGGGTCCTCTGGAAACACCATATATTTT
TRBD1,TRBV5-5,-,TRBJ2-1,CASGASGTAYNEQFF,TGTGCCAGCGGGGCTTCCGGGACAGCCTACAATGAGCAGTTCTTC
-,TRBV5-4,-,TRBJ1-1,CASSWGQLNTEAFF,TGTGCCAGCAGCTGGGGGCAGCTGAACACTGAAGCTTTCTTT
-,TRBV4-3,once,TRBJ2-3,CASSQLGLGADTQYF,TGCGCCAGCAGCCAACTCGGACTTGGGGCAGATACGCAGTATTTT
TRBD1,TRBV29-1,once,TRBJ2-7,CSGSPGTGVFNEQYF,TGCAGCGGTAGCCCCGGGACAGGGGTTTTCAACGAGCAGTACTTC
TRBD1,TRBV5-6,-,TRBJ2-7,CASSPPGTGISYEQYF,TGTGCCAGCAGCCCCCCCGGGACAGGGATATCCTACGAGCAGTACTTC
TRBD1,TRBV5-1,-,TRBJ1-1,CASSLMAGQALNTEAFF,TGCGCCAGCAGCTTGATGGCGGGACAGGCTCTGAACACTGAAGCTTTCTTT
-,TRBV4-3,-,TRBJ2-5,CASSQDSRGETQYF,TGCGCCAGCAGCCAAGATTCGAGGGGGGAGACCCAGTACTTC
TRBD1,TRBV6-1,-,TRBJ2-3,CASSERGTGVSTDTQYF,TGTGCCAGCAGTGAAAGGGGGACAGGGGTTAGCACAGATACGCAGTATTTT
TRBD1,TRBV14,-,TRBJ1-1,CASSLGWDRSTEAFF,TGTGCCAGCAGCCTAGGCTGGGACAGAAGCACTGAAGCTTTCTTT
-,TRBV28,-,TRBJ1-5,CASRQPGLVQPQHF,TGTGCCAGCAGACAACCGGGGTTGGTTCAGCCCCAGCATTTT
-,TRBV19,-,TRBJ2-2,CASSPRGAPHTGELFF,TGTGCCAGTAGTCCCCGCGGGGCCCCACACACCGGGGAGCTGTTTTTT